The source of this T cell receptor beta chain is a study of blood T cell repertoires in COVID-19. Whole-study context: The origin of the acute and convalescent COVID-19 samples was the United States, Italy and Spain. The cDNA or gDNA used as material had been derived from T cells, B-cell-depleted T cells, or PBMCs.

Original methodology: Amplified reference gene primers provided the basis for estimating nucleated cell counts. Here immunoSEQ multiplex PCR was the method, and the copy in TCRdb shows in-frame clones only, minus some. That table supplies the V and J calls and clone size; D and trimming were determined from the DNA. The sample holds some 250,000 clones, approximately 86% seen once. Sequenced material: peripheral blood. This receptor was obtained from a young man with active or convalescent COVID-19.

CDR3 in amino acids: CASSDDRANTEAFF. In DNA, the CDR3 is TGTGCCAGCAGTGACGACAGGGCGAACACTGAAGCTTTCTTT. The chain employs TRBV6-1 and TRBJ1-1, with 7 bases identical to TRBD1. V lost 3 bases to trimming and J lost 1 base; unmatched junction nucleotides: 2. This CDR3 has 14 residues. Looked up from germline, CDR1 is MNHNS and CDR2 is SASEGT.